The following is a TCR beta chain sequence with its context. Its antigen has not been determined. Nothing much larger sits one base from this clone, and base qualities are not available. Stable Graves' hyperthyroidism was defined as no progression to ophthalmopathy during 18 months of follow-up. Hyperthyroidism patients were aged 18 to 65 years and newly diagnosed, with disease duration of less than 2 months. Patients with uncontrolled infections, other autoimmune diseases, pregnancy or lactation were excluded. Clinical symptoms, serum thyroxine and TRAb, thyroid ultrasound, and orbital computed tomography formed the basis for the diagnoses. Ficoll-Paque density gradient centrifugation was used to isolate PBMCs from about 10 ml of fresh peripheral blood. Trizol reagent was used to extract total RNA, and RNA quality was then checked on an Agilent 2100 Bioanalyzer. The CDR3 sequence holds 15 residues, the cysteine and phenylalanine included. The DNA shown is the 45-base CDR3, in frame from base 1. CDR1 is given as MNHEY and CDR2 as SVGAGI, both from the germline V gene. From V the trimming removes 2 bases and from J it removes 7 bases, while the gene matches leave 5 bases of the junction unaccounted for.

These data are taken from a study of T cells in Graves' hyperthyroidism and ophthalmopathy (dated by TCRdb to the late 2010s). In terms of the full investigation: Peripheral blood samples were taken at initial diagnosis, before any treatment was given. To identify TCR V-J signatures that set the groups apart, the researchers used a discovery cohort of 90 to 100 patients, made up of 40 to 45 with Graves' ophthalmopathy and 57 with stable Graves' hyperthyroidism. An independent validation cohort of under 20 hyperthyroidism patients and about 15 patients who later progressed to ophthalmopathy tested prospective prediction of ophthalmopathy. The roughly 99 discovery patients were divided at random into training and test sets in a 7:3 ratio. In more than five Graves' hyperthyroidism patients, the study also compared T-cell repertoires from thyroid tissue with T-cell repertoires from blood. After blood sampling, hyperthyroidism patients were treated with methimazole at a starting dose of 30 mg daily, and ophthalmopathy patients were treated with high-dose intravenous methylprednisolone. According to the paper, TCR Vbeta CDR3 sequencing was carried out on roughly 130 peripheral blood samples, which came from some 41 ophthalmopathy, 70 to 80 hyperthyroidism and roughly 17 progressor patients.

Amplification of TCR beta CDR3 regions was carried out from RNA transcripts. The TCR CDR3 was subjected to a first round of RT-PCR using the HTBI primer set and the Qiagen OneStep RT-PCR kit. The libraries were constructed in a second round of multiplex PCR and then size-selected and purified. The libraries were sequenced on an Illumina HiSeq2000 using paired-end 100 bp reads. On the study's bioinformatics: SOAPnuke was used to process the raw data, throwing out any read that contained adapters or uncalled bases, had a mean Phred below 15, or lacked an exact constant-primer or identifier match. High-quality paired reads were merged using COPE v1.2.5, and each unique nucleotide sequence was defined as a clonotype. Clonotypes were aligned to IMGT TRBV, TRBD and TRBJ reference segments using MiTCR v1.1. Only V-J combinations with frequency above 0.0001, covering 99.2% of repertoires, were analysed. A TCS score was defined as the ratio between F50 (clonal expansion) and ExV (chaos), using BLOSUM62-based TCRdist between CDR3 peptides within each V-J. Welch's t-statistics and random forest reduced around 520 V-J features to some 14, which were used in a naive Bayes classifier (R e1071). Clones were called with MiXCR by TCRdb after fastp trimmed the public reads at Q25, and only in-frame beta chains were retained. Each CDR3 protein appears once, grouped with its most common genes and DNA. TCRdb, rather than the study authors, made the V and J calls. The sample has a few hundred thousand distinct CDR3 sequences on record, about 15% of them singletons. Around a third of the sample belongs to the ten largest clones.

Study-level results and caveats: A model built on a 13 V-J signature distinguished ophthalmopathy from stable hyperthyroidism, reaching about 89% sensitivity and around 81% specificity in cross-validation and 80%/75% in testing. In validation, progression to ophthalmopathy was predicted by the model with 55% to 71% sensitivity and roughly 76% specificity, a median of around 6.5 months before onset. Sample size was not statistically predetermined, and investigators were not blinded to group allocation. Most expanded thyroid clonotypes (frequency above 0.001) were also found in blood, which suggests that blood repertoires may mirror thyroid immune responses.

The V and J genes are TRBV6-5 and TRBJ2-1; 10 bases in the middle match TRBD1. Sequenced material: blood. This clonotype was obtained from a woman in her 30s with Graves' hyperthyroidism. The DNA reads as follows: TGTGCCAGCAGTTACGGGGACAGGGGTAGGAATGAGCAGTTCTTC. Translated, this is CASSYGDRGRNEQFF.